This T cell receptor beta chain is from a study of blood T cell repertoires in COVID-19. Study-wide context: Sample material is recorded as cDNA or gDNA derived from T cells, B-cell-depleted T cells, or PBMCs.

TCRdb's copy holds only in-frame clones and misses some; the assay was immunoSEQ multiplex PCR. This sample yields 130,000 to 150,000 clones, of which 85% to 90% are seen a single time; under 3% belongs to the top ten. CDR3 length: 12 amino acids. Trimming removed 7 bases at V and 10 bases at J, with 14 bases between. Germline V gene data show CDR1 as GTSNPN and CDR2 as SVGIG (reference sequence). The sequenced sample consisted of peripheral blood. V and J are TRBV30 and TRBJ1-6; TRBD1 might be the D (5 bases). The receptor comes from a human donor in a cohort sampled during active COVID-19. The CDR3 sequence is CASTALGSPLHF. CDR3 sequence (DNA): TGTGCCTCGACAGCACTGGGGTCACCCCTCCACTTT.